This TCR beta chain came from a study of human CD4 T cells and Enterobacteriaceae (TCRdb year 2020). As regards this clone: Its antigen remains unidentified. Within one base of it there is no much larger clone, and no base qualities were kept.

On a FACSAria III, memory CD4+ T cells were FACS-sorted to over 95% purity, defined as all CD4+ cells except CD45RA+CCR7+CD95- naive cells. Healthy donor blood was obtained from blood donation centers in Switzerland. Total CD4+ T cells and monocytes were enriched by positive selection with CD4 and CD14 magnetic microbeads. CD8+, CD14+, CD16+, CD56+, CD19+ and CD25-bright cells were excluded before sorting. In a couple of blood donors, total memory CD4+ T cells were sequenced directly ex vivo to assess in vivo expansion of bacteria-reactive clonotypes. Peripheral blood mononuclear cells were isolated from donor blood using Ficoll-Paque Plus. The ex vivo total memory CD4+ samples were sequenced at deep level, which gave a detection sensitivity of one cell in 200,000. The QIAamp DNA Micro Kit was used to extract genomic DNA from cell pellets, and spectrophotometry was used to check the quantity and purity of the genomic DNA. TCR Vbeta CDR3 regions were amplified with the immunoSEQ multiplex PCR assay. Amplicons were sequenced on the Illumina HiSeq platform. The retrieved sequences were 87 nucleotides in length and included the CDR3 region. The source study handled its data this way. Each unique productive TCR Vbeta nucleotide sequence counted as a clonotype and was quantified by productive template frequency from ImmunoSEQ Analyzer V3.0. A threshold set at the top 5th percentile of each frequency-ranked repertoire was used to define expanded clonotypes. The R package fossil was used to compute repertoire overlap as Chao-Jaccard, and the R package MASS was used to visualize the overlap by nonmetric multidimensional scaling. The immuneACCESS repertoire file appears here via TCRdb, limited to in-frame rearrangements. These files lack a portion of the clones; in checked studies, under half of the deficit traces to unresolved V genes, and the cause of the others is not known. V, J and clone size reflect that table, while D and trimming were determined from the DNA. The sample table shows some 30,000 clones, and approximately 84% are seen once. The ten largest clones add up to approximately 1.5% of the sample.

Based on the germline V gene, the CDR1 and CDR2 sequences are SNHLY and FYNNEI. From the cysteine up to the phenylalanine, the CDR3 has a length of 12 residues. Only the CDR3 DNA is retained, 36 bases long and in frame from the first base. V is clipped by 2 bases and J by 10 bases, and the sequence between their germline boundaries is 9 bases long. Paper-wide results and their limitations: The reactivity of ex vivo clonotypes was inferred solely through the matching of nucleotide sequences to CFSE-low cultures from the same donors. Ex vivo, broadly cross-reactive clonotypes appeared more expanded than specific ones, with about 55% of the 19 and about 65% of the roughly 34 in the top 5%.

The receptor's source is a human donor in good health. The chain is made from TRBV2 and TRBJ2-1; no D gene call is confident. The sample taken for sequencing was memory CD4+ T cells from blood. The cell subset or site label on this specimen signifies: total memory CD4 T cells sorted directly ex vivo, unstimulated. The CDR3 here reads CASSELAAEQFF. The DNA sequence is given as TGTGCCAGCAGTGAACTCGCTGCGGAGCAGTTCTTC. Beyond the CDR3, the reference TRBV2 and TRBJ2-1 genes provide the residues; the full variable domain reads: EPEVTQTPSHQVTQMGQEVILRCVPISNHLYFYWYRQILGQKVEFLVSFYNNEISEKSEIFDDQFSVERPDGSNFTLKIRSTKLEDSAMYFCASSELAAEQFFGPGTRLTVL.